Below, 24 T cell receptor beta chains from the same sample are listed, as sequenced in a study of T cells after yellow fever vaccination. One entry per CDR3 protein results from TCRdb running MiXCR on the 5' RACE reads. Altogether about 140,000 distinct CDR3 sequences are present, over 7% being singletons, with the ten largest covering about 0.73%. Sequences were derived from CD4+ T cells sorted from PBMCs, sampled 5 days after the yellow fever booster vaccination. These receptor sequences come from a man aged 25-40 years who received the YFV17D yellow fever vaccine.

This clonotype was detected many times. V is TRBV6-1 and J is TRBJ2-3, with D possibly TRBD2 on 5 matching bases. Trimming pared 7 bases from V and 11 bases from J, leaving 31 bases between. The germline V gene encodes CDR1 MNHNS and CDR2 SASEGT. The CDR3 is made up of 17 amino acids. CDR3 residues: CASIYGPLTGTVREQYF. CDR3 sequence (DNA): TGTGCCAGCATCTACGGGCCCTTAACGGGCACTGTGAGGGAGCAGTATTTT.

This clonotype was observed at least ten times. The gene calls are TRBV6-5 and TRBJ2-1; 10 bases fit TRBD2. The CDR3 has 15 amino acids. J was trimmed by 2 bases and V by 6 bases; bases with no gene match: 4. Germline loops: CDR1 MNHEY, CDR2 SVGAGI. The CDR3 protein is CASRQLAGPYNEQFF. The CDR3 DNA is TGTGCCAGCAGGCAACTAGCGGGGCCCTACAATGAGCAGTTCTTC.

This clonotype has a count of ten or more. V gene TRBV24-1 combines with J gene TRBJ2-1; maybe TRBD1 (6 bases). This CDR3 comprises 12 residues. The germline V gene encodes CDR1 KGHDR and CDR2 SFDVKD. Trimming removed 8 bases from V and 9 bases from J, with 13 bases in between. The CDR3 DNA reads as TGTGCCACCACCCAGGGGCGTGGTGAGCAGTTCTTC. This encodes CATTQGRGEQFF.

At least ten counts were recorded for this clonotype. CDR3 bases: TGCGCCAGCAGCGCCACTCCAGGGGGCTCCTACGAGCAGTACTTC. Translation gives CASSATPGGSYEQYF. The chain employs TRBV5-1 and TRBJ2-7; 7 nucleotides align to TRBD1. The CDR3 runs 15 residues. J was trimmed by 0 bases and V by 4 bases; bases with no gene match: 7. Germline V gene lookup returns CDR1 SGHRS and CDR2 YFSETQ.

This clonotype has ten or more counts. The J gene is TRBJ2-5, the V gene TRBV29-1; the D is unclear. The V end lost 0 bases, the J end lost 4 bases, and 12 bases lay between the germline ends. Germline assignment: CDR1 SQVTM and CDR2 ANQGSEA. The length of the CDR3 is 14 residues. For the CDR3, the DNA is TGCAGCGTTGAAGATCCTAGAGGAATAGAGACCCAGTACTTC. The encoded protein is CSVEDPRGIETQYF.

This clonotype was recorded at least ten times. The rearrangement joins TRBV4-3 to TRBJ1-1; D is uncertain. V lost 0 bases and J lost 8, with 13 bases in between. Per germline, CDR1 LGHNA and CDR2 YSLEER. There are 14 residues in the CDR3. This CDR3 reads CASSQDFIGQEAFF. The DNA for the CDR3 is TGCGCCAGCAGCCAAGATTTTATCGGCCAGGAAGCTTTCTTT.

This clonotype showed up many times. This sequence joins TRBV27 and TRBJ2-5; 7 positions agree with TRBD2. The CDR3 loop spans 15 amino acids. V lost 8 bases, J lost 7 bases, and 16 bases stayed unmatched. Germline V lookup: CDR1 MNHEY, CDR2 SMNVEV (reference sequence). This chain's CDR3 is CASSQNGGGGGTQYF. CDR3 bases: TGTGCCAGCTCCCAAAACGGCGGCGGGGGAGGGACCCAGTACTTC.

The chain carries TRBV6-5 and TRBJ2-7; D is unclear. The CDR3 consists of 12 residues. CDR1 is MNHEY and CDR2 is SVGAGI in the germline V gene. Trimming removed 4 bases from V and 4 bases from J, with 8 bases in between. CDR3 sequence reads: CASSSSFYEQYF. DNA for the CDR3: TGTGCCAGCAGTTCCTCCTTTTACGAGCAGTACTTC.

This clonotype was seen at least ten times. The CDR3: CASSRASWEKLFF. CDR3 nucleotides: TGTGCCAGCAGCCGCGCCTCATGGGAAAAACTGTTTTTT. The V gene is TRBV6-2 or TRBV6-3, the J gene TRBJ1-4, with D hard to call. The V and J ends lost 6 bases and 8 bases respectively, with 13 bases between them. The CDR3 length is 13 residues. The germline CDR1 and CDR2 sequences are MNHEY and SVGEGT.

With regard to this clonotype: A much larger clone differs from this one at a single base, so this may be a read error. The chain has TRBV12-3 or TRBV12-4 and TRBJ2-7; possible D gene TRBD1, 6 bases. Trimming cost V 6 bases and J 3 bases, with 15 bases left between them. This CDR3 contains 14 residues. The CDR3 region has the DNA TGTGCCAGCAGGTCAACAGGGAAGGACTACGAGCAGTACTTC. As protein: CASRSTGKDYEQYF.

The table lists this clonotype with many counts. The genes are TRBV6-5 and TRBJ2-2; D is possibly TRBD2 (6 bases). Germline assignment: CDR1 MNHEY and CDR2 SVGAGI. The CDR3 is 13 residues long. Trimming removed 6 bases from V and 8 bases from J, with 13 bases in between. For the CDR3, the DNA is TGTGCCAGCAGAGGAACTGGAGGGGGGGAGCTGTTTTTT. Protein: CASRGTGGGELFF.

This clonotype came up many times. CDR3: CASSQTPQGLRDEQYF. For the CDR3, the DNA is TGCGCCAGCAGTCAAACCCCCCAGGGGCTGAGAGACGAGCAGTACTTC. V usage is TRBV4-3 and J usage is TRBJ2-7; possibly TRBD1 for D (6 bases). The CDR3 has 16 amino acids. Germline CDR1 and CDR2: LGHNA and YSLEER. Trimming left V 6 bases short and J 5 bases short, with 23 bases between.

In its sample, this clonotype was seen many times. The V call is TRBV20-1, the J call TRBJ2-7; TRBD2 is a possible D gene (5 bases). The CDR3 contains 12 residues. Looked up from germline, CDR1 is DFQATT and CDR2 is SNEGSKA (reference sequence). CDR3 loop: CSAEEGSYEQYF. CDR3 DNA: TGCAGCGCTGAAGAGGGCTCCTACGAGCAGTACTTC.

This clonotype has ten or more counts. The chain joins TRBV10-2 to TRBJ2-7; no clear D. V lost 3 bases and J lost 4, with 10 bases in between. Germline CDR1 reads WSHSY; CDR2 reads SAAADI. This CDR3 has 13 amino acids. The CDR3 spells CASSEQRTYEQYF. Here the CDR3 DNA reads TGCGCCAGCAGTGAACAGCGAACATACGAGCAGTACTTC.

The CDR3, as DNA: TGTGCCAGCTCACCTCTAATAGGAGACAGCAGGGACCTCGACCAAGAGACCCAGTACTTC. It yields the protein CASSPLIGDSRDLDQETQYF. The chain employs TRBV18 and TRBJ2-5, with D perhaps being TRBD1 or TRBD2 (5 bases each). The V end lost 3 bases, the J end lost 0 bases, and 26 bases lay between the germline ends. The germline CDR1 and CDR2 sequences are KGHSH and LQKENI. This CDR3 region has 20 residues. Filled out from reference TRBV18 and TRBJ2-5, the complete variable domain reads NAGVMQNPRHLVRRRGQEARLRCSPMKGHSHVYWYRQLPEEGLKFMVYLQKENIIDESGMPKERFSAEFPKEGPSILRIQQVVRGDSAAYFCASSPLIGDSRDLDQETQYFGPGTRLLVL.

There are many counts of this clonotype. This chain's CDR3 is CASSGTQSSYNEQFF. In DNA, the CDR3 is TGCGCCAGCAGCGGGACTCAAAGCTCCTACAATGAGCAGTTCTTC. V usage is TRBV23-1 and J usage is TRBJ2-1; maybe TRBD2 (6 bases). TRBV23-1 is flagged as an ORF with uncertain function. CDR3 length: 15 amino acids. V lost 6 bases to trimming and J lost 0 bases, with 12 bases between them.

Many counts were recorded for this clonotype. The chain couples TRBV29-1 to TRBJ1-2; unclear D gene. V lost 7 bases and J 2 bases, leaving 8 bases between the germline ends. Germline V gene sequence: CDR1 SQVTM, CDR2 ANQGSEA. This CDR3 is built from 11 residues. The CDR3 DNA reads as TGCAGCGCTGGGGAGAACTATGGCTACACCTTC. Its translation: CSAGENYGYTF.

As regards this clonotype: The junction departs from the called germline gene at one end, perhaps through a read error. This chain uses TRBV5-6 with TRBJ2-4, with D perhaps matching TRBD1 (6 bases). The CDR3 extends over 16 amino acids. Germline CDR1 and CDR2: SGHDT and YYEEEE. CDR3 DNA sequence: TGTGCCATCAGCCCCGGGCGCAGGGGCCTCGCTCCTATTCAGTACTTC. Encoded protein: CAISPGRRGLAPIQYF.

The V and J genes are TRBV4-3 and TRBJ2-1, with 14 bases identical to TRBD2. Germline assignment: CDR1 LGHNA and CDR2 YSLEER. The CDR3 contains 16 residues. J lost 9 bases, V lost 4 bases, and 8 bases had no gene match. The CDR3 DNA follows: TGCGCCAGCAGCCCCCAGACTAGCGGGAGGGTAGCTGAGCAGTTCTTC. It yields the protein CASSPQTSGRVAEQFF.

This clonotype was counted ten times or more. V gene TRBV3-1 combines with J gene TRBJ1-1, with D perhaps TRBD1 (6 bases). Germline-derived CDR1 and CDR2 are LGHDT and YNNKEL (reference sequence). The length of the CDR3 is 13 residues. Trimming shortened V by 2 bases and J by 5 bases, and 9 bases separated the two germline ends. The CDR3 nucleotides are TGTGCCAGCAGCCAAAAAGGGGGGACTGAAGCTTTCTTT. This translates into CASSQKGGTEAFF.

In its sample, this clonotype was seen many times. This chain links TRBV10-2 with TRBJ2-7; 10 nucleotides align to TRBD2. V lost 0 bases to trimming and J lost 3 bases; unmatched junction nucleotides: 5. The length of the CDR3 is 16 residues. Germline CDR1 is WSHSY and CDR2 is SAAADI. The CDR3 DNA reads as TGCGCCAGCAGTGAGTCGAGGACTAGCGGAGTCTACGAGCAGTACTTC. It translates to CASSESRTSGVYEQYF.

This clonotype was observed many times. The chain couples TRBV7-2 to TRBJ1-1; D possibly corresponds to TRBD1 (6 bases). This CDR3 is 13 amino acids long. Looked up from germline, CDR1 is SGHTA and CDR2 is FQGNSA. V was cut by 2 bases and J by 6 bases, with 10 bases left in between. The CDR3 loop reads CASSLTGSAEAFF. The CDR3 DNA is TGTGCCAGCAGCTTAACAGGGAGCGCTGAAGCTTTCTTT.

In this sample, this clonotype turned up many times. The rearrangement links TRBV19 to TRBJ2-7, with D unclear. The ends were cut back, 9 bases at V and 5 bases at J, with 14 bases in the middle. CDR3 length: 12 amino acids. Germline V gene sequence: CDR1 LNHDA, CDR2 SQIVND (reference sequence). Written as DNA, the CDR3 is TGTGCCAGCGGGTTGGAGTCTGACGAGCAGTACTTC. Encoded protein: CASGLESDEQYF.

The chain has TRBV12-3 or TRBV12-4 and TRBJ2-1; D is unresolved. V was shortened by 3 bases and J by 6 bases, with 15 bases between the two germline ends. The CDR3 loop spans 15 amino acids. In DNA form, the CDR3 reads TGTGCCAGCAGTTTTCCGGCTAGGCCCCCCAATGAGCAGTTCTTC. It codes for CASSFPARPPNEQFF.